Shown below are 18 T cell receptor beta chains from a single sample sequenced in a study of T cell repertoires in cytomegalovirus infection. Using its own MiXCR run on the reads, TCRdb lists one record per CDR3 protein. The repertoire holds around 530,000 distinct CDR3 sequences, with around 27% as singletons. The sample was PBMCs. The receptors were gathered from a human donor in good health (CMV status not recorded). Some clones in this sample may be carry-over from other donors' samples.

The chain recombines TRBV6-2 or TRBV6-3 with TRBJ1-1, with D tentatively TRBD1 (6 bases). Germline CDR1 is MNHEY and CDR2 is SVGEGT. This CDR3 contains 13 residues. With 6 bases removed from V and 0 bases from J, the gap between germline ends came to 8 bases. The DNA of the CDR3 is TGTGCCAGCAGGGACAGCATGAACACTGAAGCTTTCTTT. Translating it yields CASRDSMNTEAFF.

There are a few counts of this clonotype. V and J are TRBV7-2 and TRBJ1-2, with 7 bases aligning to TRBD1. V dropped 5 bases and J dropped 10; count of bases not matched to a gene: 10. The CDR3 is made up of 13 amino acids. Germline V gene data show CDR1 as SGHTA and CDR2 as FQGNSA. CDR3 loop: CASSETRDSPYTF. The CDR3 region has the DNA TGTGCCAGCAGCGAGACCCGGGACAGCCCCTACACCTTC. The whole variable domain, filled in from reference TRBV7-2 and TRBJ1-2, reads GAGVSQSPSNKVTEKGKDVELRCDPISGHTALYWYRQSLGQGLEFLIYFQGNSAPDKSGLPSDRFSAERTGGSVSTLTIQRTQQEDSAVYLCASSETRDSPYTFGSGTRLTVV.

The DNA for the CDR3 is TGTGCCAGCAGCCAAGGACTAGTGGGGAGCTCCTACAATGAGCAGTTCTTC. Translation: CASSQGLVGSSYNEQFF. The rearrangement links TRBV12-3 or TRBV12-4 to TRBJ2-1; 7 bases match TRBD2. Unmatched junction bases numbered 11, after V lost 6 bases and J lost 0 bases. The CDR3 loop spans 17 amino acids.

The chain employs TRBV5-6 and TRBJ1-1, with a possible D match to TRBD1 (5 bases). V lost 0 bases and J lost 6, with 9 bases in between. The CDR3 is made up of 13 amino acids. Germline CDR1 and CDR2: SGHDT and YYEEEE. The CDR3 nucleotides are TGTGCCAGCAGCTTGGCAGGGAAGGCTGAAGCTTTCTTT. It is translated as CASSLAGKAEAFF.

This chain uses TRBV6-2 or TRBV6-3 with TRBJ1-3; D is ambiguous. The CDR3 has 16 residues. Germline V gene data show CDR1 as MNHEY and CDR2 as SVGEGT. V was pared by 7 bases and J by 0 bases, with 16 bases between. The CDR3 protein is CASTLGRQNSGNTIYF. DNA for the CDR3: TGTGCCAGCACCCTGGGGAGGCAGAACTCTGGAAACACCATATATTTT.

V is TRBV7-9 and J is TRBJ2-6, with 8 bases fitting TRBD1. Germline trimming cut 4 bases from V and 0 bases from J; bases unmatched to any gene: 5. The CDR3 spans 17 residues. Per germline, CDR1 SEHNR and CDR2 FQNEAQ (reference sequence). The CDR3 spells CASSWGQAPSGANVLTF. For the CDR3, the DNA is TGTGCCAGCAGCTGGGGACAGGCCCCCTCTGGGGCCAACGTCCTGACTTTC.

In its sample, this clonotype was seen a few times. This rearrangement joins TRBV10-3 to TRBJ1-1; 8 nucleotides align to TRBD1. This CDR3 spans 14 amino acids. Germline lookup yields CDR1 ENHRY and CDR2 SYGVKD. Trimming cost V 2 bases and J 3 bases; bases outside gene matches: 2. The CDR3 region is CAISETGGHTEAFF. The CDR3 region has the DNA TGTGCCATCAGTGAGACAGGGGGACACACTGAAGCTTTCTTT.

The chain employs TRBV7-8 and TRBJ1-1; 7 bases match TRBD1. The CDR3 runs 16 residues. V lost 5 bases to trimming and J lost 1 base; unmatched junction nucleotides: 10. Looked up from germline, CDR1 is SGHVS and CDR2 is FQNEAQ. This CDR3 reads CASSQRQGHSNTEAFF. The DNA of the CDR3 is TGTGCCAGCAGCCAAAGACAGGGCCACTCGAACACTGAAGCTTTCTTT.

This clonotype was seen repeatedly, ten times or more. The chain combines TRBV12-3 or TRBV12-4 with TRBJ2-1; D is possibly TRBD1 (5 bases). The CDR3 is 15 residues long. The V end lost 7 bases, the J end lost 3 bases, and 16 bases lay between the germline ends. The CDR3 sequence: CASTESRAYYNEQFF. CDR3 bases: TGTGCCAGCACTGAATCCAGGGCTTACTACAATGAGCAGTTCTTC.

This clonotype was counted at least ten times. The V gene is TRBV6-1, the J gene TRBJ2-1; D is perhaps TRBD2 (5 bases). Trimming removed 4 bases at V and 7 bases at J, with 20 bases between. Germline lookup yields CDR1 MNHNS and CDR2 SASEGT. The CDR3 extends over 16 amino acids. This chain's CDR3 is CASSVYRAKEVNEQFF. The CDR3 DNA sequence: TGTGCCAGCAGTGTCTATAGAGCTAAGGAGGTTAATGAGCAGTTCTTC.

The sample holds a few counts of this clonotype. The chain recombines TRBV12-3 or TRBV12-4 with TRBJ1-2; 10 positions match TRBD1. The CDR3 has 15 amino acids. V was clipped by 1 base and J by 6 bases; unmatched bases: 5. In nucleotides, the CDR3 is TGTGCCAGCAGTTTAGATGGACAGGGGGAGGATGGCTACACCTTC. As protein: CASSLDGQGEDGYTF.

This clonotype was seen many times. The chain is built from TRBV7-2 and TRBJ2-7; 9 bases are a match to TRBD1. After removal of 2 bases from V and 2 bases from J, the junction contained 7 bases not matched to a gene. The CDR3 length is 16 residues. CDR1 SGHTA and CDR2 FQGNSA come from the germline V gene. Here the CDR3 DNA reads TGTGCCAGCAGCTTAATGGGACAGGGTGCTCCCTACGAGCAGTACGTC. Residues: CASSLMGQGAPYEQYV.

This clonotype was observed a few times. V usage is TRBV2 and J usage is TRBJ2-1, with unresolved D. The CDR3 is 16 residues long. Trimming took off 3 bases at V and 1 base at J, with 13 bases between the two ends. The germline gives CDR1 SNHLY, CDR2 FYNNEI. The DNA of the CDR3 is TGTGCCAGCAGTGATGGAAGAACGGCTTCCTACAATGAGCAGTTCTTC. It yields the protein CASSDGRTASYNEQFF. Using reference TRBV2 and TRBJ2-1 for the parts outside the CDR3, the full variable domain is EPEVTQTPSHQVTQMGQEVILRCVPISNHLYFYWYRQILGQKVEFLVSFYNNEISEKSEIFDDQFSVERPDGSNFTLKIRSTKLEDSAMYFCASSDGRTASYNEQFFGPGTRLTVL.

The chain couples TRBV12-3 or TRBV12-4 to TRBJ2-3; 10 bases align to TRBD2. With V trimmed by 6 bases and J by 6 bases, 15 bases remained unmatched. The length of the CDR3 is 17 residues. In DNA, the CDR3 is TGTGCCAGCAGACTATCGCGGACTAGCGGATTGGGGGATACGCAGTATTTT. This sequence encodes CASRLSRTSGLGDTQYF.

V is TRBV20-1 and J is TRBJ2-1; 12 nucleotides match TRBD2. V lost 5 bases, J lost 1 base, and 15 bases stayed unmatched. Germline CDR1 and CDR2: DFQATT and SNEGSKA (reference sequence). The CDR3 extends over 19 amino acids. The CDR3 protein is CSAGALLAGGRNSYNEQFF. CDR3 nucleotides: TGCAGTGCTGGAGCCCTACTAGCGGGAGGCCGCAATTCCTACAATGAGCAGTTCTTC.

Only a few counts were recorded for this clonotype. The rearrangement joins TRBV10-3 to TRBJ2-3; D may be TRBD1 or TRBD2 (7 bases each). The CDR3 totals 12 residues. Trimming took off 10 bases at V and 4 bases at J, with 12 bases between the two ends. Germline CDR1 ENHRY, CDR2 SYGVKD. CDR3 DNA sequence: TGTGCCACCCAGGGGGGGGCAGATACGCAGTATTTT. Encoded protein: CATQGGADTQYF.

This clonotype appeared a few times. The rearrangement uses TRBV7-2 and TRBJ2-3; TRBD2 matches at 7 bases. The CDR3 consists of 15 residues. V lost 5 bases, J lost 0 bases, and 5 bases stayed unmatched. Germline V gene sequence: CDR1 SGHTA, CDR2 FQGNSA. The CDR3 sequence: CASSVSGWSTDTQYF. The CDR3 DNA reads as TGTGCCAGCAGCGTTAGCGGGTGGAGCACAGATACGCAGTATTTT.

The chain joins TRBV7-2 to TRBJ2-5, with TRBD2 as a possible D gene (5 bases). CDR1 is SGHTA, CDR2 FQGNSA, per germline. With 0 bases removed from V and 4 bases from J, the gap between germline ends came to 15 bases. The CDR3 is 16 residues long. In nucleotides, the CDR3 is TGTGCCAGCAGCTTAGCGCTACTCGAGGGCCGAGAGACCCAGTACTTC. Protein product: CASSLALLEGRETQYF.